The 21 T cell receptor beta chains below were found in one sample sequenced in a study of tumor-infiltrating lymphocytes in primary liver carcinoma (dated by TCRdb to 2016 to 2017). Without any cell sorting, total RNA and DNA were co-extracted from about 20-30 mg of bulk tissue using the AllPrep DNA/RNA mini kit. The listed sequencing device is Illumina HiSeq 2500. Using a constant-region primer and ProtoScript II reverse transcriptase, TCRbeta-specific cDNA was reverse-transcribed from 500 ng total RNA. The TCRbeta libraries were prepared through three rounds of nested multiplex PCR following a slightly modified ARM-PCR procedure. Multiplex TRBV1-TRBV30 forward primers and a Cbeta reverse primer were used in the first two PCR rounds, each of which was run for 9 to 11 cycles. TCRdb handled the public reads itself, with Q25 trimming in fastp and clone calling in MiXCR, and kept productive beta chains. Duplicate CDR3 protein sequences are folded into a single record with the most common DNA and genes. The sample table records 150,000 to 200,000 distinct CDR3 sequences; around four fifths of these occur just once. In total, the top ten clones hold less than 20% of the sample.

Input material: tumor tissue from primary liver carcinoma. These receptors originate from a middle-aged man with primary liver carcinoma and hepatitis B virus infection.

With regard to this clonotype: This is likely a read error, given that the CDR3 carries no conserved phenylalanine or tryptophan at its end. The rearrangement joins TRBV29-1 to TRBJ2-2; D is possibly TRBD1 (5 bases). Trimming stripped 4 bases from V and 5 bases from J, with 8 bases between. Germline V gene data show CDR1 as SQVTM and CDR2 as ANQGSEA. The length of the CDR3 is 12 residues. In DNA, the CDR3 is TGCAGCGTTGCTAAGGGGACCGGGGAGCTGTTTTCT. The encoded protein is CSVAKGTGELFS.

As concerns this clonotype: Mismatch with germline at one junction end may stem from a read error. The chain links TRBV4-2 to TRBJ2-1; the D gene is possibly TRBD2 (6 bases). The CDR3 spans 15 residues. CDR1 and CDR2 from the germline V gene are LGHNA and YNFKEQ. The CDR3 sequence: CVSSQGGGNGNEQFF. The CDR3 DNA is TGTGTCAGCAGCCAAGGAGGCGGGAATGGCAATGAGCAGTTCTTC.

The CDR3 DNA reads as TGCAGCGTTGTTCGGGGTGAGGCCTACGAGCAGTACTTC. It specifies CSVVRGEAYEQYF. The J gene is TRBJ2-7, the V gene TRBV29-1, with a tentative D call TRBD2 (5 bases). There are 13 residues in the CDR3. Trimming stripped 4 bases from V and 2 bases from J, with 12 bases between. Germline lookup yields CDR1 SQVTM and CDR2 ANQGSEA.

This chain connects TRBV29-1 to TRBJ2-7; 9 nucleotides agree with TRBD1. V gave up 4 bases and J gave up 3 bases; unmatched junction bases: 10. Germline assignment: CDR1 SQVTM and CDR2 ANQGSEA. The CDR3 consists of 15 residues. The CDR3 bases are TGCAGCGTTGTCGGACAGGGGAGTCGTAGCTACGAGCAGTACTTC. Translation: CSVVGQGSRSYEQYF.

The V call is TRBV5-4, the J call TRBJ1-2; unclear D gene. The CDR3 has 14 amino acids. Trimming stripped 4 bases from V and 0 bases from J, with 10 bases between. Germline V lookup: CDR1 SGHNT, CDR2 YYREEE (reference sequence). CDR3 bases: TGTGCCAGCAGCGAAGTGAGAGCTAACTATGGCTACACCTTC. Amino acid sequence: CASSEVRANYGYTF.

This chain uses TRBV29-1 with TRBJ2-1; 10 bases are shared with TRBD2. Unmatched junction bases numbered 13, after V lost 4 bases and J lost 7 bases. The CDR3 is 16 amino acids. The germline V gene has CDR1 SQVTM and CDR2 ANQGSEA. This CDR3 reads CSVGPSGSSGRNEQFF. The CDR3 coding sequence is TGCAGCGTTGGACCGTCCGGGAGTAGCGGGAGGAATGAGCAGTTCTTC.

Worth noting for this clonotype: The junction departs from germline at one end; a sequencing error may be responsible. The V call is TRBV7-9, the J call TRBJ1-3, with 7 bases fitting TRBD1. CDR3 length: 15 amino acids. Germline CDR1 and CDR2: SEHNR and FQNEAQ (reference sequence). The CDR3 loop reads CASSLTTGAGNIIYF. DNA of the CDR3: TGTGCCAGCAGCCTAACCACAGGGGCTGGAAACATCATATATTTT.

On this clonotype itself: The conserved phenylalanine or tryptophan normally closing the CDR3 is absent here, so this likely arose from a read error. This rearrangement joins TRBV11-2 to TRBJ1-5; D may be TRBD1 (5 bases). Germline V gene sequence: CDR1 SGHAT, CDR2 FQNNGV. CDR3 size: 17 residues. This CDR3 reads CDSSLVGIAGSNQPQHL. CDR3 sequence (DNA): TGTGACAGCAGCTTAGTAGGGATAGCAGGGAGCAATCAGCCCCAGCATCTT.

Remarks on this clonotype: Just one base apart from a much larger clone, this may be a read error. This CDR3 fails to terminate in the conserved phenylalanine or tryptophan, so it likely reflects a read error. The DNA is left out, because the CDR3 cannot be placed on it with certainty; the CDR3 is given as TCRdb lists it. The chain has TRBV21-1 and TRBJ2-3; the DNA was not used to check the table's D call, TRBD2. TRBV21-1 is a known pseudogene. The CDR3 has 16 residues if both end residues are counted. CDR3 region: CASSKARLAGGDTQYL.

Concerning this clonotype itself: Because it lacks the conserved phenylalanine or tryptophan at the end, this CDR3 is likely a read error. The V gene is TRBV11-2, the J gene TRBJ1-2; no definite D call. The CDR3 loop spans 13 amino acids. V gave up 5 bases and J gave up 8 bases, with 15 bases separating them. CDR1 is SGHAT and CDR2 is FQNNGV in the germline V gene. In DNA form, the CDR3 reads TGTGCCAGCAGCCCCGCCGGGGATTCCGGCTACACCTCC. Translation gives CASSPAGDSGYTS.

This clonotype was detected once. This CDR3 fails to terminate in the conserved phenylalanine or tryptophan, so it likely reflects a read error. No DNA is shown, since the ends of the CDR3 on it are uncertain; the CDR3 is the one TCRdb lists. The chain uses TRBV4-2 and TRBJ2-1; TRBD2 was called by the table and not checked on the DNA. The germline V gene has CDR1 LGHNA and CDR2 YNFKEQ. The CDR3 sequence runs 17 residues, both termini included. The CDR3 region is CASSQGGSGDSYNEQFI.

This clonotype was detected only a few times. This chain uses TRBV27 with TRBJ1-2; D is possibly TRBD1 (5 bases). Germline CDR1 and CDR2: MNHEY and SMNVEV (reference sequence). Trimming removed 3 bases at V and 5 bases at J, with 10 bases between. This CDR3 comprises 13 residues. CDR3 sequence: CASSFWGGYGYTF. In nucleotides, the CDR3 is TGTGCCAGCAGTTTTTGGGGGGGTTATGGCTACACCTTC.

About this clonotype: This CDR3 is missing its conserved last phenylalanine or tryptophan, likely due to a read error. V usage is TRBV5-5 and J usage is TRBJ2-7, with TRBD1 identical over 11 bases. The germline V gene encodes CDR1 SGHKS and CDR2 YYEKEE (reference sequence). This CDR3 is built from 14 residues. The CDR3 DNA sequence: TGTGCCAACAGCGGGGACAGGGGGGTTTACGAGCAGTACTTA. Its protein is CANSGDRGVYEQYL.

This chain links TRBV29-1 with TRBJ1-4; 9 nucleotides agree with TRBD1. Per the germline V gene, CDR1 is SQVTM and CDR2 is ANQGSEA. With V trimmed by 7 bases and J by 0 bases, 6 bases remained unmatched. The CDR3 covers 15 residues. CDR3 sequence (DNA): TGCAGCGCTGGGACAGGGAGTTCAACTAATGAAAAACTGTTTTTT. Amino acids: CSAGTGSSTNEKLFF.

A word on this clonotype: The CDR3 does not end in the conserved phenylalanine or tryptophan, so this is likely a read error. This chain connects TRBV4-3 to TRBJ1-3; the D is unclear. This CDR3 contains 14 residues. Between the trimmed V and J ends, which lost 0 bases and 5 bases, there was a span of 8 bases. The germline gives CDR1 LGHNA, CDR2 YSLEER. The CDR3 loop reads CASSQEEYRNTIYS. The CDR3 region has the DNA TGCGCCAGCAGCCAAGAGGAGTATAGAAACACCATATATTCT.

The V and J genes are TRBV4-3 and TRBJ2-2; no clear D. Germline V gives CDR1 LGHNA, CDR2 YSLEER. With 6 bases removed from V and 1 base from J, the gap between germline ends came to 9 bases. The CDR3 is made up of 14 amino acids. CDR3 DNA sequence: TGCGCCAGCAGTCAATATCGGAACACCGGGGAGCTGTTTTTT. Translating gives CASSQYRNTGELFF.

In the case of this clonotype: Mismatch with germline at one junction end may stem from a read error. This CDR3 is CASSYSSYLSGEETQNF. The CDR3 DNA follows: TGTGCCAGCAGTTACTCGAGTTATCTATCGGGAGAAGAGACCCAGAACTTC. The chain couples TRBV6-7 to TRBJ2-5, with a possible D match to TRBD2 (6 bases). TRBV6-7 falls under the ORF class, with uncertain function. This CDR3 comprises 17 residues.

This clonotype was found a few times. A much larger clone differs from this one at a single base, so this may be a read error. This chain connects TRBV30 to TRBJ1-1; D is ambiguous. Germline CDR1 GTSNPN, CDR2 SVGIG (reference sequence). The CDR3 is 13 amino acids. V was shortened by 2 bases and J by 0 bases, with 7 bases between the two germline ends. In DNA form, the CDR3 reads TGTGCCTGGAGTAACGATATGAACACTGAAGCTTTCTTT. It translates to CAWSNDMNTEAFF.

The rearrangement joins TRBV4-3 to TRBJ2-7, with D tentatively TRBD1 (5 bases). The ends were cut back, 4 bases at V and 6 bases at J, with 25 bases in the middle. Germline V gene lookup returns CDR1 LGHNA and CDR2 YSLEER. There are 17 residues in the CDR3. For the CDR3, the DNA is TGCGCCAGCAGCCGAGAAGCACCAGGGTCAGGGCGGTGCGAGCAGTACTTC. The encoded protein is CASSREAPGSGRCEQYF.

With regard to this clonotype: A read error may account for a junction end that differs from germline. The chain combines TRBV6-1 with TRBJ1-2, with D maybe TRBD1 (6 bases). CDR3 length: 15 amino acids. Germline V CDR1 and CDR2: MNHNS, SASEGT. In nucleotides, the CDR3 is TGTGCCAGCATAGTTTCCGGGACAAGGTCTGACGGCTACATCTTC. Translated, it gives CASIVSGTRSDGYIF.

CDR3 residues: CARIRILVSPLHF. In nucleotides, the CDR3 is TGTGCCAGGATCCGGATACTGGTTTCACCCCTCCACTTT. The gene calls are TRBV11-1 and TRBJ1-6; no firm D call. Germline V CDR1 and CDR2: SGHAT, FQDESV (reference sequence). The V end lost 9 bases, the J end lost 9 bases, and 15 bases lay between the germline ends. The CDR3 extends over 13 amino acids.